The next 28 T cell receptor beta chains were all read from a single sample in a study of human T cells and chemical hapten exposure. Each CDR3 protein is one row after TCRdb ran MiXCR on the RACE reads. The sample yields tens of thousands of distinct CDR3 sequences, roughly 10% seen once. Time point specified: patch test 3, about 24 weeks after DPC sensitization. Treatment meaning: therapeutic diphenylcyclopropenone sensitization with weekly scalp DPC. The material was whole blood, obtained in connection with sensitization to the hapten diphenylcyclopropenone (DPC). The receptors come from a woman between 45 and 60 years old with alopecia areata. Some clones in this sample may be carry-over from other donors' samples.

As regards this clonotype: The conserved phenylalanine or tryptophan normally closing the CDR3 is absent here, so this likely arose from a read error. The rearrangement links TRBV20-1 to TRBJ2-3; TRBD2 aligns across 9 bases. The junction had 5 bases not matched to a gene; V was cut back by 0 bases and J by 4 bases. The germline V gene encodes CDR1 DFQATT and CDR2 SNEGSKA (reference sequence). CDR3 length: 15 residues. CDR3 region: CSARDAGGPSDTQYY. The CDR3 nucleotides read TGCAGTGCTAGAGATGCGGGAGGGCCCTCAGATACGCAGTATTAT.

The rearrangement joins TRBV20-1 to TRBJ1-1; D not resolved. Looked up from germline, CDR1 is DFQATT and CDR2 is SNEGSKA (reference sequence). Trimming took off 2 bases at V and 2 bases at J, with 12 bases between the two ends. The CDR3 covers 14 residues. The CDR3 nucleotides are TGCAGTGCTAGACCGCACGCCTCAAACACTGAAGCTTTCTTT. This codes for CSARPHASNTEAFF.

This clonotype came up a few times. CDR3 residues: CASSLKANVLTF. Here the CDR3 DNA reads TGTGCCAGCAGCCTTAAGGCCAACGTCCTGACTTTC. The V call is TRBV2, the J call TRBJ2-6; D ambiguous. Trimming left V 6 bases short and J 6 bases short, with 6 bases between. Germline loops: CDR1 SNHLY, CDR2 FYNNEI. The CDR3 totals 12 residues.

This clonotype was recorded many times. J is TRBJ1-6 and V is TRBV6-6; TRBD1 is a possible D gene (5 bases). V was cut by 7 bases and J by 5 bases, with 15 bases left in between. CDR3 length equals 15 residues. Germline loops: CDR1 MNHNY, CDR2 SVGAGI (reference sequence). The CDR3 nucleotides read TGTGCCAGCACCACGGGGGGTAGGAATAATTCACCCCTCCACTTT. It translates to CASTTGGRNNSPLHF.

In its sample, this clonotype was seen many times. The rearrangement links TRBV7-2 to TRBJ1-2; D ambiguous. This CDR3 spans 15 amino acids. Deletions cut 5 bases from V and 0 bases from J, with 13 bases between. Germline CDR1 is SGHTA and CDR2 is FQGNSA. The CDR3 protein is CASSPRTVTNYGYTF. The CDR3, as DNA: TGTGCCAGCAGCCCTCGAACGGTTACTAACTATGGCTACACCTTC.

In its sample, this clonotype was seen many times. The chain uses TRBV6-2 or TRBV6-3 and TRBJ2-7; 7 nucleotides agree with TRBD2. CDR3 length: 12 residues. The V gene end was trimmed by 8 bases and the J gene end by 2 bases; junction bases not matched to a gene: 3. Germline CDR1 is MNHEY and CDR2 is SVGEGT. CDR3 region: CASRGDAYEQYF. For the CDR3, the DNA is TGTGCCAGCCGGGGGGACGCCTACGAGCAGTACTTC.

There are many counts of this clonotype. The rearrangement uses TRBV7-2 and TRBJ1-5, with 12 nucleotides matching TRBD1. Germline CDR1 is SGHTA and CDR2 is FQGNSA. V gave up 5 bases and J gave up 2 bases; unmatched junction bases: 10. The CDR3 length is 18 residues. The CDR3 nucleotides are TGTGCCAGCAGCCTGACCGGGACAGGGGGCTTGGGCAATCAGCCCCAGCATTTT. This encodes CASSLTGTGGLGNQPQHF.

V gene TRBV7-2 combines with J gene TRBJ2-1, with 9 bases identical to TRBD2. Germline V gene lookup returns CDR1 SGHTA and CDR2 FQGNSA. The CDR3 has 16 amino acids. J gave up 5 bases and V 5 bases, and 10 bases lay outside the gene matches. For the CDR3, the DNA is TGTGCCAGCAGCCCTCAGGCTAGCGGGACCCACAATGAGCAGTTCTTC. This sequence encodes CASSPQASGTHNEQFF.

There are many counts of this clonotype. V usage is TRBV5-1 and J usage is TRBJ2-5, with a possible D match to TRBD2 (6 bases). Trimming cost V 6 bases and J 0 bases, with 12 bases left between them. Germline V gene sequence: CDR1 SGHRS, CDR2 YFSETQ. CDR3 length: 14 amino acids. CDR3 protein: CASKEGAYQETQYF. The CDR3 nucleotides are TGCGCCAGCAAGGAGGGAGCTTACCAAGAGACCCAGTACTTC.

This chain uses TRBV12-3 or TRBV12-4 with TRBJ2-1; 7 bases match TRBD1. The CDR3 sequence is 15 residues long. V dropped 5 bases and J dropped 1; count of bases not matched to a gene: 5. The CDR3 DNA follows: TGTGCCAGCAGTCTTCCGGGACAGTCCTACAATGAGCAGTTCTTC. Its translation: CASSLPGQSYNEQFF.

This clonotype was recorded at least ten times. This chain connects TRBV29-1 to TRBJ2-4, with D perhaps assigned TRBD1 or TRBD2 (6 bases each). CDR1 SQVTM and CDR2 ANQGSEA come from the germline V gene. The V end was cut by 7 bases, the J end by 8 bases, with 15 bases between. This CDR3 contains 12 residues. CDR3 protein: CSAEGGEDIQYF. As DNA, the CDR3 is TGCAGCGCTGAGGGGGGTGAGGACATTCAGTACTTC.

Ten or more counts support this clonotype. This chain connects TRBV19 to TRBJ2-5; no clear D. V lost 2 bases to trimming and J lost 2 bases, with 6 bases between them. This CDR3 is built from 13 residues. CDR1 LNHDA and CDR2 SQIVND come from the germline V gene (reference sequence). In DNA, the CDR3 is TGTGCCAGTAGTATACAGGAACAAGAGACCCAGTACTTC. Its translation: CASSIQEQETQYF.

This clonotype was seen more than once but under ten times. The chain carries TRBV7-2 and TRBJ1-2, with 8 bases aligning to TRBD1. The CDR3 spans 17 residues. Germline values: CDR1 SGHTA, CDR2 FQGNSA. The ends lost 1 base at V and 4 bases at J; junction bases unmatched: 11. The CDR3 nucleotides are TGTGCCAGCAGCTTAGACCCAGGTCAGGGGGCCAGCTATGGCTACACCTTC. It encodes CASSLDPGQGASYGYTF.

This clonotype has only a few counts. V usage is TRBV4-1 and J usage is TRBJ2-1, with TRBD2 identical over 9 bases. This CDR3 comprises 15 residues. Trimming at V came to 2 bases and at J to 7 bases, leaving 6 bases not matched to a gene. Germline lookup yields CDR1 MGHRA and CDR2 YSYEKL. DNA of the CDR3: TGCGCCAGCAGCCAAAATAGCGGGAGTTTTAATGAGCAGTTCTTC. Its translation: CASSQNSGSFNEQFF.

The V call is TRBV3-1, the J call TRBJ2-5; 12 bases agree with TRBD2. CDR3 size: 16 residues. From germline, CDR1 is LGHDT and CDR2 YNNKEL (reference sequence). Losses at the gene ends were 5 bases for V and 5 bases for J; bases not matched to a gene: 9. In DNA, the CDR3 is TGTGCCAGCAGCTCTCGGACTAGCGGGACGCGGGAGACCCAGTACTTC. It is translated as CASSSRTSGTRETQYF.

This clonotype was found many times. The CDR3 sequence is CASSSGTGHYNEQFF. The CDR3 nucleotides read TGTGCCAGCAGCTCCGGGACAGGGCATTACAATGAGCAGTTCTTC. This chain connects TRBV11-2 to TRBJ2-1; 9 bases fit TRBD1. The CDR3 runs to 15 residues. CDR1 SGHAT and CDR2 FQNNGV come from the germline V gene. V dropped 4 bases and J dropped 4; count of bases not matched to a gene: 5.

Comment on this clonotype: A junction end diverges from the germline sequence, so it may reflect a read error. V is TRBV12-3 or TRBV12-4 and J is TRBJ2-1, with D possibly TRBD1 on 8 matching bases. The CDR3 runs to 16 residues. The CDR3 bases are TGTGCCAGCAGTTCCTACAGGGGGGGTTCCTACAATGAGCAGTCCTTC. As protein: CASSSYRGGSYNEQSF.

This clonotype was seen a few times. The chain is built from TRBV20-1 and TRBJ2-3, with 7 bases that match TRBD2. The CDR3 runs to 14 residues. Per the germline V gene, CDR1 is DFQATT and CDR2 is SNEGSKA (reference sequence). J gave up 5 bases and V 0 bases, and 5 bases lay outside the gene matches. CDR3 coding DNA: TGCAGTGCTAGAGATCAACTAGCGCTAGATACGCAGTATTTT. Protein: CSARDQLALDTQYF.

This clonotype was seen only a few times. The chain is built from TRBV9 and TRBJ1-5; no clear D. The CDR3 consists of 15 residues. V lost 0 bases and J 0 bases, leaving 7 bases between the germline ends. Germline CDR1 reads SGDLS; CDR2 reads YYNGEE. The CDR3: CASSVGPDSNQPQHF. CDR3 nucleotides: TGTGCCAGCAGCGTAGGTCCAGATAGCAATCAGCCCCAGCATTTT. Full variable domain (outside the CDR3, taken from reference TRBV9 and TRBJ1-5): DSGVTQTPKHLITATGQRVTLRCSPRSGDLSVYWYQQSLDQGLQFLIQYYNGEERAKGNILERFSAQQFPDLHSELNLSSLELGDSALYFCASSVGPDSNQPQHFGDGTRLSIL.

This clonotype was found a few times. The chain combines TRBV20-1 with TRBJ2-5, with a tentative D call TRBD1 (5 bases). CDR1 is DFQATT, CDR2 SNEGSKA, per germline (reference sequence). V was pared by 3 bases and J by 1 base, with 9 bases between. The CDR3 length is 13 residues. The CDR3 reads CSARGGAQETQYF. In DNA form, the CDR3 reads TGCAGTGCTAGGGGTGGGGCCCAAGAGACCCAGTACTTC.

Ten or more counts support this clonotype. The chain employs TRBV25-1 and TRBJ1-3, with D tentatively TRBD1 (6 bases). The CDR3 has 15 residues. Trimming pared 6 bases from V and 0 bases from J, leaving 12 bases between. CDR1 and CDR2 (germline): MGHDK, SYGVNS. The CDR3 DNA follows: TGTGCCAGCAGCGTATGGGGGCACTCTGGAAACACCATATATTTT. Protein sequence: CASSVWGHSGNTIYF.

The rearrangement joins TRBV5-1 to TRBJ2-7; D unresolved. Trimming left V 4 bases short and J 5 bases short, with 19 bases between. CDR3 size: 15 residues. Germline V gene sequence: CDR1 SGHRS, CDR2 YFSETQ. The CDR3 region has the DNA TGCGCCAGCAGCGATTCCGGGCCAGCATCCCACGAGCAGTACTTC. This codes for CASSDSGPASHEQYF.

This clonotype was picked up one time. This rearrangement joins TRBV6-2 or TRBV6-3 to TRBJ1-4; D perhaps matches TRBD1 (5 bases). Germline values: CDR1 MNHEY, CDR2 SVGEGT. Trimming stripped 5 bases from V and 7 bases from J, with 14 bases between. This CDR3 spans 14 amino acids. The DNA of the CDR3 is TGTGCCAGCAGTAGAGAAGCCGGGACTGAAAAACTGTTTTTT. Protein: CASSREAGTEKLFF.

There are many counts of this clonotype. The gene calls are TRBV24-1 and TRBJ1-1; D call uncertain. Germline CDR1 reads KGHDR; CDR2 reads SFDVKD. The CDR3 runs 14 residues. The ends were cut back, 2 bases at V and 0 bases at J, with 6 bases in the middle. The CDR3 region is CATSDSRMNTEAFF. CDR3 nucleotides: TGTGCCACCAGTGATTCACGCATGAACACTGAAGCTTTCTTT.

The chain links TRBV20-1 to TRBJ1-2; possible D gene TRBD1, 5 bases. CDR1 is DFQATT and CDR2 is SNEGSKA in the germline V gene (reference sequence). V dropped 6 bases and J dropped 1 base, with 9 bases sitting between them. The CDR3 loop spans 12 amino acids. In DNA, the CDR3 is TGCAGTGCCCCCAGGGTTAACTATGGCTACACCTTC. Translation gives CSAPRVNYGYTF.

CDR3 amino acids: CASSVVSGVGSGRANTGELFF. CDR3 in DNA: TGTGCCAGCAGCGTAGTCTCTGGCGTAGGTAGCGGGAGAGCGAACACCGGGGAGCTGTTTTTT. The V gene is TRBV9, the J gene TRBJ2-2, with TRBD2 matching 9 bases. In germline, CDR1 is SGDLS, CDR2 YYNGEE. This CDR3 is built from 21 residues. Trimming cost V 0 bases and J 0 bases; bases outside gene matches: 15.

The table lists this clonotype with many counts. This chain connects TRBV7-8 to TRBJ1-1; no clear D gene. Per germline, CDR1 SGHVS and CDR2 FQNEAQ. This CDR3 contains 14 residues. V was pared by 5 bases and J by 1 base, with 11 bases between. The CDR3 DNA is TGTGCCAGCAGCGGAGACGCCGGGAACACTGAAGCTTTCTTT. Residues: CASSGDAGNTEAFF.

This clonotype was seen many times. The chain employs TRBV7-3 and TRBJ2-3; TRBD1 aligns across 8 bases. The CDR3 sequence is 15 residues long. Germline values: CDR1 SGHTA, CDR2 FQGTGA. The V segment lost 5 bases and the J segment 2 bases; nucleotides outside the gene matches: 6. CDR3 in DNA: TGTGCCAGCAGCCCAGGACAGGGATTCACAGATACGCAGTATTTT. Its translation is CASSPGQGFTDTQYF.